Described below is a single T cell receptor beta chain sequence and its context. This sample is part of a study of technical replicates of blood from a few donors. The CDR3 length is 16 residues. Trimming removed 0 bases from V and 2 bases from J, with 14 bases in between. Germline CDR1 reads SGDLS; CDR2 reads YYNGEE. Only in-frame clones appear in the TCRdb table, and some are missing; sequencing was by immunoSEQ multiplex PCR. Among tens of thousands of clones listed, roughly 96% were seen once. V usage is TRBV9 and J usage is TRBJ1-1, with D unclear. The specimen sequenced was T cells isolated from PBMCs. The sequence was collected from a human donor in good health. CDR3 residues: CASSVDGSTLNTEAFF. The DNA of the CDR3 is TGTGCCAGCAGCGTAGACGGTAGTACGTTAAACACTGAAGCTTTCTTT.